A single T cell receptor beta chain is shown here with its context. Its specificity is unknown. The PCR template was genomic DNA. Amplification of the beta chain CDR3 used 30 forward and 13 reverse multiplex primers. MiXCR was run by TCRdb on the multiplex PCR reads, yielding one entry per CDR3 protein. The table shows 250,000 or so distinct CDR3 sequences, with roughly 44% occurring only once. Losses at the gene ends were 1 base for V and 2 bases for J; bases not matched to a gene: 5. Germline CDR1 reads SGHVS; CDR2 reads FQNEAQ. This CDR3 is built from 15 residues. This entry belongs to a study of type 1 and type 2 diabetes patients. As for the study in general: Magnetic bead positive selection isolated CD4+ or CD8+ T cells from PBMCs. Points from the study as a whole: Some expanded clones seen only in T1D might occur in additional T2D or control samples. A median of one highly-expanded CD4+ clone, covering 3% to 4.5% of reads, occurred in type 2 diabetes.

The receptor was isolated from a man aged 18 to 29 with type 2 diabetes. The sequenced material came from peripheral blood mononuclear cells (PBMCs). The chain carries TRBV7-8 and TRBJ2-7; 7 bases align to TRBD1. The CDR3 DNA is TGTGCCAGCAGCTTAGTGGGGACAGCGACCTACGAGCAGTACTTC. This translates into CASSLVGTATYEQYF.